This T cell receptor beta chain was recorded in a study of blood T cells in healthy people across ages. It was with a sample-barcoded 5' primer and a J-beta primer mix that a second PCR of roughly 7 to 12 cycles was run. Using its own MiXCR run on the 5' RACE reads, TCRdb lists one record per CDR3 protein. The sample has about 1.4 million distinct CDR3 sequences; 59% are singletons. General study findings and limits: Any conclusive comparison of naive versus antigen-experienced cells was prevented by using unsorted PBMCs. Older age went with lower TCR beta diversity per million T cells, in a roughly linear way.

As regards this clonotype: What it binds is unknown.

Staff drew roughly 10 milliliters of peripheral blood from each donor. This CDR3 is built from 11 residues. V gave up 5 bases and J gave up 15 bases, with 17 bases separating them. Germline lookup yields CDR1 SQVTM and CDR2 ANQGSEA. Input material: blood. The receptor was isolated from a man in his late teens or twenties in good health. The J gene is TRBJ2-1, the V gene TRBV29-1; D is unresolved. CDR3 in amino acids: CSVQRPSIGFF. The CDR3 DNA reads TGCAGCGTTCAACGACCCTCCATTGGGTTCTTC.